This T cell receptor (beta chain) is from a study of blood T cell repertoires in COVID-19. Looking at the study overall: COVID-19 samples from acute and convalescent phases originated in the United States, Italy and Spain. From T cells, B-cell-depleted T cells, or PBMCs came the material, which was cDNA or gDNA.

Per the original methods: From reference gene primer amplification, estimates of nucleated cell counts were derived. TCRdb's table, derived via immunoSEQ multiplex PCR, lists solely in-frame clones and lacks some. That table furnishes V, J and clone size, whereas the DNA furnished D and trimming. The sample holds nearly 40,000 clones; 84% are singletons and the top ten take approximately 15%. CDR1 SQVTM and CDR2 ANQGSEA come from the germline V gene. The V end was cut by 4 bases, the J end by 0 bases, with 9 bases between. The CDR3 is 14 amino acids. The TCR sequence derives from a man aged 50-59 years with active or convalescent COVID-19. Sequencing input: peripheral blood. The rearrangement uses TRBV29-1 and TRBJ2-2; D gene unclear. The CDR3: CSVAGNANTGELFF. In DNA form, the CDR3 reads TGCAGCGTTGCTGGCAACGCGAACACCGGGGAGCTGTTTTTT.